This passage covers 7 T cell receptor beta chains from one sample sequenced in a study of T cells after yellow fever vaccination. TCRdb recomputed calls from the 5' RACE reads with MiXCR, one row per CDR3 protein. The sample has more than 250,000 distinct CDR3 sequences, about 6.9% seen once. The sequenced sample was PBMCs, obtained approximately 47 days after the first yellow fever vaccination. The receptor set was obtained from a man aged 18-30 years who received the YFV17D yellow fever vaccine.

This clonotype was detected ten times or more. This chain links TRBV29-1 with TRBJ2-1; D is undetermined. The CDR3 sequence is 14 residues long. CDR1 and CDR2 from the germline V gene are SQVTM and ANQGSEA. Trimming stripped 3 bases from V and 2 bases from J, with 11 bases between. CDR3 in amino acids: CSVDRSQTYNEQFF. The CDR3 nucleotides read TGCAGCGTTGACAGATCACAGACCTACAATGAGCAGTTCTTC.

At least ten counts were recorded for this clonotype. The chain is built from TRBV12-3 or TRBV12-4 and TRBJ1-5; 9 nucleotides agree with TRBD1. Trimming at V came to 3 bases and at J to 11 bases, leaving 14 bases not matched to a gene. The CDR3 has 16 amino acids. In DNA, the CDR3 is TGTGCCAGCAGTTTCGGTCCTCCGGGACAGGGTTTAGCCCAGCATTTT. Protein sequence: CASSFGPPGQGLAQHF.

This clonotype turned up a few times. This chain uses TRBV6-1 with TRBJ2-5, with 8 positions matching TRBD2. The germline V gene has CDR1 MNHNS and CDR2 SASEGT. The V gene end was trimmed by 7 bases and the J gene end by 5 bases; junction bases not matched to a gene: 6. The CDR3 length is 13 residues. This chain's CDR3 is CASNPAGGETQYF. DNA for the CDR3: TGTGCCAGCAACCCCGCGGGGGGCGAGACCCAGTACTTC.

This clonotype was detected a few times. The rearrangement joins TRBV7-2 to TRBJ2-3; 10 bases are a match to TRBD1. Trimming at V came to 1 base and at J to 6 bases, leaving 4 bases not matched to a gene. Germline CDR1 is SGHTA and CDR2 is FQGNSA. There are 15 residues in the CDR3. CDR3 coding DNA: TGTGCCAGCAGCTTAGGGGGACAGGGGTGGGATACGCAGTATTTT. Translated, it gives CASSLGGQGWDTQYF.

For this clonotype: This may be a read error: a much more frequent sequence differs by one nucleotide. The chain has TRBV12-3 or TRBV12-4 and TRBJ2-3; 9 positions match TRBD2. CDR3 length: 14 residues. Germline trimming cut 7 bases from V and 3 bases from J; bases unmatched to any gene: 5. CDR3 residues: CASNPGLATDTQYF. The CDR3 nucleotides are TGTGCCAGCAACCCGGGACTAGCAACAGATACGCAGTATTTT.

The chain links TRBV5-1 to TRBJ2-5, with 8 bases aligning to TRBD1. CDR1 is SGHRS, CDR2 YFSETQ, per germline. Trimming cost V 4 bases and J 4 bases; bases outside gene matches: 9. This CDR3 has 15 amino acids. This chain's CDR3 is CASSARQGTRETQYF. CDR3 sequence (DNA): TGCGCCAGCAGCGCCCGACAGGGGACGCGAGAGACCCAGTACTTC.

V is TRBV20-1 and J is TRBJ1-1, with D maybe TRBD1 (5 bases). This CDR3 is built from 14 residues. The V gene lost 0 bases and the J gene lost 4 bases, with 12 bases spanning the gap. The germline CDR1 and CDR2 sequences are DFQATT and SNEGSKA (reference sequence). The CDR3 loop is CSARDLRGSTEAFF. DNA of the CDR3: TGCAGTGCTAGAGATCTAAGGGGCTCCACTGAAGCTTTCTTT.